This T cell receptor (beta chain) emerged from a study of blood T cell repertoires in COVID-19. For the study at large: Collection of acute and convalescent COVID-19 samples took place in the United States, Italy and Spain. The analysed material was cDNA or gDNA that came from T cells, B-cell-depleted T cells, or PBMCs.

The CDR3 contains 16 residues. The J segment lost 1 base and the V segment lost 3 bases, leaving 9 bases of the junction unmatched. Germline assignment: CDR1 SGDLS and CDR2 YYNGEE. Authors' processing steps: Using reference gene primer amplification, nucleated cell counts were estimated. Assay: immunoSEQ multiplex PCR; the TCRdb copy retains only in-frame clones and omits some. V, J and clone size derive from that table, while D and trimming were established from the DNA sequence. Here the sample spans tens of thousands of clones, 75% to 90% being singletons. Sequenced sample: peripheral blood. This clonotype originated in a man aged 45-65 years with active or convalescent COVID-19. The chain has TRBV9 and TRBJ1-1; 7 nucleotides line up with TRBD1. CDR3 sequence reads: CASSALGGQQNTEAFF. Here the CDR3 DNA reads TGTGCCAGCAGCGCCCTCGGGGGACAGCAGAACACTGAAGCTTTCTTT.